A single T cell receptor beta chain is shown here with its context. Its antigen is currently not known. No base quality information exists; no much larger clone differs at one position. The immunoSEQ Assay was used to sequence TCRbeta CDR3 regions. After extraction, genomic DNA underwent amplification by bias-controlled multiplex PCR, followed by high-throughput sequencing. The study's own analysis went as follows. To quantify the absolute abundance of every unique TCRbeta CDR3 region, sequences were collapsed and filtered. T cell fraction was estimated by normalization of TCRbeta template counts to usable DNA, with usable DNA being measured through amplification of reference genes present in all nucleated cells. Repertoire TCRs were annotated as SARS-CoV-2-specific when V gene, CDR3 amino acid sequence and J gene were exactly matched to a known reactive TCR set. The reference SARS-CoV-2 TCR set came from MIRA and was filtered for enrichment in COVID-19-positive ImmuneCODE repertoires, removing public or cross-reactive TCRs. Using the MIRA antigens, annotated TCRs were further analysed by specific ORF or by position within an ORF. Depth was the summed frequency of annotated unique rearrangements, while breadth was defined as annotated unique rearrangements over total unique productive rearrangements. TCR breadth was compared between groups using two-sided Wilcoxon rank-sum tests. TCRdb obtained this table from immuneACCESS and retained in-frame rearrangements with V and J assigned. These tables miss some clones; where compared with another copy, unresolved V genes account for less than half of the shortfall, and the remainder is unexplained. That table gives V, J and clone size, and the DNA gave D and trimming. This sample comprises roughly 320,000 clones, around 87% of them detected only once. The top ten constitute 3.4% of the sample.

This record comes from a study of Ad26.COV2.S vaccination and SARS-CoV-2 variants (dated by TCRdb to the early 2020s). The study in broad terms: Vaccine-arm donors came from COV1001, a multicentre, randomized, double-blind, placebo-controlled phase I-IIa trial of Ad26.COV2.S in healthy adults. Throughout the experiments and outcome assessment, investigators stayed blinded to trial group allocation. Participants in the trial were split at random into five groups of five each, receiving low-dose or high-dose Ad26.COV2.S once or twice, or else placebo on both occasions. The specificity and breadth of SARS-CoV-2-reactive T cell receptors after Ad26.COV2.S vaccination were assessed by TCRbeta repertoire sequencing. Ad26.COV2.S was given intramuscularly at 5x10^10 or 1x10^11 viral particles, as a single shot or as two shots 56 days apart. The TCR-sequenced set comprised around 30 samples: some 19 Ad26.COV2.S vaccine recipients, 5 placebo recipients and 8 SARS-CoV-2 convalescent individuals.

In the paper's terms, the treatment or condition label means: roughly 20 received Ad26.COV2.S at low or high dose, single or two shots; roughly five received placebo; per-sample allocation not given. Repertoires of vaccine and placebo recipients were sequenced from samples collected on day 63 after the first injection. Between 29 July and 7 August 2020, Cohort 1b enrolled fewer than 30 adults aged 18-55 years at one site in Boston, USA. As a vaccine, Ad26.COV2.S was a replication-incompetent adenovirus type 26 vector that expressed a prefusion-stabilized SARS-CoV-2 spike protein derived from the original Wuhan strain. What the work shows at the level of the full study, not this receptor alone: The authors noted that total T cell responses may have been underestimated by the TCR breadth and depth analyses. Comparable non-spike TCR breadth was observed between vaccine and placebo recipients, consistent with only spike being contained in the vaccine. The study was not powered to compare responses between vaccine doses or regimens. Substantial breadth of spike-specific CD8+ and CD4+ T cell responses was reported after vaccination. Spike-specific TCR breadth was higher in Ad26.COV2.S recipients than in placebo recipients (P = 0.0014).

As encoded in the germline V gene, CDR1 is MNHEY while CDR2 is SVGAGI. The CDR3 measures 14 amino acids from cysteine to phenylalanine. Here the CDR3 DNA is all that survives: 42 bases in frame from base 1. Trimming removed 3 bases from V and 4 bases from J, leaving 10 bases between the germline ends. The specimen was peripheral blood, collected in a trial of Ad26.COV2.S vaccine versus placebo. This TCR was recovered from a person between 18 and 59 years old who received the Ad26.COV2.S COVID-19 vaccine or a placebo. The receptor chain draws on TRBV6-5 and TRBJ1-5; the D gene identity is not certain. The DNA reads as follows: TGTGCCAGCAGTTATTCTTCGAGGAATCAGCCCCAGCATTTT. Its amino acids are CASSYSSRNQPQHF.